Described below is a single T cell receptor (beta chain) sequence and its context. Methods used by the authors: Using reference gene primer amplification, nucleated cell counts were estimated. The table came from immunoSEQ multiplex PCR; TCRdb's copy has only in-frame clones and leaves some out. D and trimming were read from the DNA, whereas the V and J calls and clone size are those reported in that table. The data show around 99,000 clones, 80% to 85% seen once. The germline V gene encodes CDR1 LGHNA and CDR2 YSLEER. The CDR3 is made up of 15 amino acids. V lost 5 bases, J lost 5 bases, and 18 bases lay in between. This entry belongs to a study of blood T cell repertoires in COVID-19. About the research overall: Samples of COVID-19 (acute and convalescent) were obtained from the United States, Italy and Spain.

This receptor was taken from a human donor in a cohort sampled during active COVID-19. The chain couples TRBV4-3 to TRBJ1-1; D unresolved. Specimen: peripheral blood. CDR3 region: CASSSLPGGGTEAFF. DNA for the CDR3: TGCGCCAGCAGCTCCCTACCGGGTGGAGGGACTGAAGCTTTCTTT.